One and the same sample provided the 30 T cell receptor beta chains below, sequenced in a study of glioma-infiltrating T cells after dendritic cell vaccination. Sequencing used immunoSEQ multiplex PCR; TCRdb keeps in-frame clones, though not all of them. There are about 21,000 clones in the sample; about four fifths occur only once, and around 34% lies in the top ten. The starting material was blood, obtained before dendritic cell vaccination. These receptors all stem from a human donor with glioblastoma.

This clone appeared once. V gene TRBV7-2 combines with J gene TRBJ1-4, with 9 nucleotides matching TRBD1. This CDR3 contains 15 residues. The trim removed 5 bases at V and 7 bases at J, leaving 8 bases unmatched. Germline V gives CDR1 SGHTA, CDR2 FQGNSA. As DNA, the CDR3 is TGTGCCAGCAGCCCCTGGACAGGGGCGGGTGAAAAACTGTTTTTT. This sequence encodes CASSPWTGAGEKLFF. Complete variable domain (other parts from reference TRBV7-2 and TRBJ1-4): GAGVSQSPSNKVTEKGKDVELRCDPISGHTALYWYRQSLGQGLEFLIYFQGNSAPDKSGLPSDRFSAERTGGSVSTLTIQRTQQEDSAVYLCASSPWTGAGEKLFFGSGTQLSVL.

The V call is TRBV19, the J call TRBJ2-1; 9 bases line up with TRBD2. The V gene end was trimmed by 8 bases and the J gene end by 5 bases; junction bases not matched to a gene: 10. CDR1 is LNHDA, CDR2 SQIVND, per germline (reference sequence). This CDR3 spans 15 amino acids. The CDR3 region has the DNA TGTGCCAGTGAGAGTCGGCTAGCGGGGAACAATGAGCAGTTCTTC. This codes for CASESRLAGNNEQFF.

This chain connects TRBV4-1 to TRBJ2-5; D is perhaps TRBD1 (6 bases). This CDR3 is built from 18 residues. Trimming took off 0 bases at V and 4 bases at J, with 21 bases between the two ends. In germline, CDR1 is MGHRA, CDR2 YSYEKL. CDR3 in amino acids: CASSQDGWGTPAGETQYF. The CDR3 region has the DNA TGCGCCAGCAGCCAAGATGGGTGGGGGACACCGGCCGGAGAGACCCAGTACTTC.

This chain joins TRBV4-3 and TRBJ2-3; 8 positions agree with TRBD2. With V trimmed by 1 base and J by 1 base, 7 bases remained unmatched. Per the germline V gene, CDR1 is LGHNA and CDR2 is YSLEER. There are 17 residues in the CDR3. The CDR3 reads CASSQGGSGRGTDTQYF. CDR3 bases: TGCGCCAGCAGCCAAGGTGGGAGCGGGAGAGGCACAGATACGCAGTATTTT.

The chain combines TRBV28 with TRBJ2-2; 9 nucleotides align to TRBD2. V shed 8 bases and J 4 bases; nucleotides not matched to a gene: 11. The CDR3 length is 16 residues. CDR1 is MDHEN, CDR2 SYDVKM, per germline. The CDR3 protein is CASLFWGREGTGELFF. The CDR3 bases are TGTGCCAGCCTCTTTTGGGGGCGGGAGGGCACCGGGGAGCTGTTTTTT.

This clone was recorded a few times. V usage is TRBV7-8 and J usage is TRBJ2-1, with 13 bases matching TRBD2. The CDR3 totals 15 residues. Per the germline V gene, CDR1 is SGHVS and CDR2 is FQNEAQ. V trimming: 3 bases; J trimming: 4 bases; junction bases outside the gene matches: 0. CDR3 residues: CASSLTSGGYNEQFF. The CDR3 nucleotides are TGTGCCAGCAGCTTGACTAGCGGGGGGTACAATGAGCAGTTCTTC.

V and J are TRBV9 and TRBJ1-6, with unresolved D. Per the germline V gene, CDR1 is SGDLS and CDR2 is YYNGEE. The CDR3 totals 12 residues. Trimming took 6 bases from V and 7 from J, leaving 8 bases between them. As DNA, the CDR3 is TGTGCCAGCACCGTCGGGAATTCACCCCTCCACTTT. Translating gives CASTVGNSPLHF.

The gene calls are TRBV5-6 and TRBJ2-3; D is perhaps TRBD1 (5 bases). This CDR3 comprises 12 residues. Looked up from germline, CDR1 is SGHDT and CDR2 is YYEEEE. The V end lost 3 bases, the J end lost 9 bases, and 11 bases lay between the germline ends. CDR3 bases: TGTGCCAGCAGCTGGGGCGCTGGGACGCAGTATTTT. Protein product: CASSWGAGTQYF.

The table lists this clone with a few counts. CDR3 protein: CASSLPGATDTQYF. The CDR3 region has the DNA TGTGCCAGCTCCCTTCCTGGGGCCACAGATACGCAGTATTTT. V and J are TRBV18 and TRBJ2-3, with D perhaps matching TRBD1 (5 bases). The CDR3 sequence is 14 residues long. Trimming cost V 6 bases and J 2 bases, with 12 bases left between them. Per germline, CDR1 KGHSH and CDR2 LQKENI.

The CDR3 bases are TGTGCCAGCAGTCCCCGACAGCCTCCCTACGAGCAGTACTTC. Its translation: CASSPRQPPYEQYF. The V call is TRBV6-1, the J call TRBJ2-7; possible D gene TRBD1, 5 bases. Germline V CDR1 and CDR2: MNHNS, SASEGT. V lost 5 bases and J 2 bases, leaving 13 bases between the germline ends. The CDR3 consists of 14 residues.

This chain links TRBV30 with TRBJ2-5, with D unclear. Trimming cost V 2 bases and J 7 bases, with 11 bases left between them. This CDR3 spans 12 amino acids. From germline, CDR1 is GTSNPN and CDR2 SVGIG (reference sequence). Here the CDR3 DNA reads TGTGCCTGGAGTCAGCTAGTTGGGACCCAGTACTTC. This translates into CAWSQLVGTQYF. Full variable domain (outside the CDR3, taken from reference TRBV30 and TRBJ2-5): SQTIHQWPATLVQPVGSPLSLECTVEGTSNPNLYWYRQAAGRGLQLLFYSVGIGQISSEVPQNLSASRPQDRQFILSSKKLLLSDSGFYLCAWSQLVGTQYFGPGTRLLVL.

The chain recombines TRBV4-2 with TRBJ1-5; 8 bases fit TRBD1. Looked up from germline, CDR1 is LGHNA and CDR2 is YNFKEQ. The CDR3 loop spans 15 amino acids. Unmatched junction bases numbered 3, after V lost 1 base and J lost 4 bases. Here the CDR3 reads CASSQGRQGNQPQHF. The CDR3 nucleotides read TGTGCCAGCAGCCAAGGAAGACAGGGGAATCAGCCCCAGCATTTT.

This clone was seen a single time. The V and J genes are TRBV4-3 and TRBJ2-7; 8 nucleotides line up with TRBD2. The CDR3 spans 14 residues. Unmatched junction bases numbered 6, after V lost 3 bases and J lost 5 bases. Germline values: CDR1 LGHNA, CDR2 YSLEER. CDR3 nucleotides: TGCGCCAGCAGCCAGGAGCGGGAGTGGGACGAGCAGTACTTC. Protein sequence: CASSQEREWDEQYF.

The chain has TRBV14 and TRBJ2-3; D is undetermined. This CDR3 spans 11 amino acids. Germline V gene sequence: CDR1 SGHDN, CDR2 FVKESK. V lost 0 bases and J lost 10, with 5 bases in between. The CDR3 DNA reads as TGTGCCAGCAGCCAAGATCTTCCGCAGTATTTT. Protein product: CASSQDLPQYF.

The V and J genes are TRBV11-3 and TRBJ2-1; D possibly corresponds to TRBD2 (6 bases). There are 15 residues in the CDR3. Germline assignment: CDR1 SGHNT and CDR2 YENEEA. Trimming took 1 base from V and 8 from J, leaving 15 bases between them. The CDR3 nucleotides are TGTGCCAGCAGCTTAGGGGCGGGAAGTGTAGATGAGCAGTTCTTC. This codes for CASSLGAGSVDEQFF.

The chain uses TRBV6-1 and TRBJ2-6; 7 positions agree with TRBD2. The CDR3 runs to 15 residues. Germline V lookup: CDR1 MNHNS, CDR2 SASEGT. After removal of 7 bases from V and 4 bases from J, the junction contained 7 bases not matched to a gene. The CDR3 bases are TGTGCCAGCACTACCGGGGGGAGGGGGGCCAACGTCCTGACTTTC. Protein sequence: CASTTGGRGANVLTF.

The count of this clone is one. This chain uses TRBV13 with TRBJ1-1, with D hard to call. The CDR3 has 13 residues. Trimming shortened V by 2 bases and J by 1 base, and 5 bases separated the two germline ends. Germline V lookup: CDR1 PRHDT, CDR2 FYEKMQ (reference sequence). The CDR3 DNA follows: TGTGCCAGCAGCTTAAACTGGAACACTGAAGCTTTCTTT. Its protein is CASSLNWNTEAFF. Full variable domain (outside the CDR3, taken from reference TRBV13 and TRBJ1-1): AAGVIQSPRHLIKEKRETATLKCYPIPRHDTVYWYQQGPGQDPQFLISFYEKMQSDKGSIPDRFSAQQFSDYHSELNMSSLELGDSALYFCASSLNWNTEAFFGQGTRLTVV.

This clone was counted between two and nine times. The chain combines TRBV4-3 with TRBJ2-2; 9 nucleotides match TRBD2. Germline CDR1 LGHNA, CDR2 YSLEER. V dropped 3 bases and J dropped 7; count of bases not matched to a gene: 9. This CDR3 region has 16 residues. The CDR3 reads CASSQPAGTSSGELFF. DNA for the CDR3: TGCGCCAGCAGCCAGCCAGCCGGGACTAGCAGCGGGGAGCTGTTTTTT.

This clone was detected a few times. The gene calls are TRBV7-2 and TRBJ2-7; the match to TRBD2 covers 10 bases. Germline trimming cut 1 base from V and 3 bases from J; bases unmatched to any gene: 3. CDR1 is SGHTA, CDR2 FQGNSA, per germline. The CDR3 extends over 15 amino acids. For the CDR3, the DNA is TGTGCCAGCAGCTTAGGGGCTAGCGGGAGCTACGAGCAGTACTTC. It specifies CASSLGASGSYEQYF.

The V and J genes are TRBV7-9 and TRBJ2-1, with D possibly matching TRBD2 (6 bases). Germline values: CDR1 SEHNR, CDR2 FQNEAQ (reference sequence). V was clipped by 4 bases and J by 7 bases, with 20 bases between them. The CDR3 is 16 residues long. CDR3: CASSSGRSPSGNEQFF. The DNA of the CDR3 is TGTGCCAGCAGCTCTGGACGGTCACCAAGCGGGAATGAGCAGTTCTTC.

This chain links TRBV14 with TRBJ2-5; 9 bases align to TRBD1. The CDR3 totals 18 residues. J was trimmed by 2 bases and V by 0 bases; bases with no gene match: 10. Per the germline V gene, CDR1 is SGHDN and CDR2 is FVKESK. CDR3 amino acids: CASSQEEGTGKMQETQYF. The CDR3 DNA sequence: TGTGCCAGCAGCCAAGAAGAGGGGACAGGGAAGATGCAAGAGACCCAGTACTTC.

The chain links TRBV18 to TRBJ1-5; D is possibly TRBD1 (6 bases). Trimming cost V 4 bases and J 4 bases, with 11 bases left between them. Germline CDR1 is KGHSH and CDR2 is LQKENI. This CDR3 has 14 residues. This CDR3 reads CASSLTDRNQPQHF. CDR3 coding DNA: TGTGCCAGCTCACTAACGGACAGAAATCAGCCCCAGCATTTT. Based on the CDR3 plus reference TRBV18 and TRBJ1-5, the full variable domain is NAGVMQNPRHLVRRRGQEARLRCSPMKGHSHVYWYRQLPEEGLKFMVYLQKENIIDESGMPKERFSAEFPKEGPSILRIQQVVRGDSAAYFCASSLTDRNQPQHFGDGTRLSIL.

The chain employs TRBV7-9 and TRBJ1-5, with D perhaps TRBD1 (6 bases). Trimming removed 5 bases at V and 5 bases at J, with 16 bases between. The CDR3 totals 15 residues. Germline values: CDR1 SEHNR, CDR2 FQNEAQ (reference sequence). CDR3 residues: CASSPGAGAHQPQHF. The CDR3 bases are TGTGCCAGCAGCCCCGGGGCAGGGGCCCATCAGCCCCAGCATTTT.

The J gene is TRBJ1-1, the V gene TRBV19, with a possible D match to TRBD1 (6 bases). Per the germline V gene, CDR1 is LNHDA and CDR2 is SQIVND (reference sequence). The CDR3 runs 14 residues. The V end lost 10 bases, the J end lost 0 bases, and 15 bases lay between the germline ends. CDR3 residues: CATHQGRMNTEAFF. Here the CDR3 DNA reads TGTGCCACCCACCAGGGGAGAATGAACACTGAAGCTTTCTTT.

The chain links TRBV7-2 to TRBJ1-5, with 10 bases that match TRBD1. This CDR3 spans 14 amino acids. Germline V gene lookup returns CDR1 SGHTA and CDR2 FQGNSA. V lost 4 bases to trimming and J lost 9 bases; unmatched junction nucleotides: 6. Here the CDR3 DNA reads TGTGCCAGCAGCTATGACAGGGGGCAGGGGCCCCAGCATTTT. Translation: CASSYDRGQGPQHF.

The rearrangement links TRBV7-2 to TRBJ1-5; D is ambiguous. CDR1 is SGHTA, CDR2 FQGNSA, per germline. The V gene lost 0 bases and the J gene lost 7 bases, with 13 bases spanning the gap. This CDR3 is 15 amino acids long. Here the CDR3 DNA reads TGTGCCAGCAGCTTAGCTTCGGGAGTGGAGCAGCCCCAGCATTTT. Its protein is CASSLASGVEQPQHF. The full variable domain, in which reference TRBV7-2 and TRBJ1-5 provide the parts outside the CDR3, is GAGVSQSPSNKVTEKGKDVELRCDPISGHTALYWYRQSLGQGLEFLIYFQGNSAPDKSGLPSDRFSAERTGGSVSTLTIQRTQQEDSAVYLCASSLASGVEQPQHFGDGTRLSIL.

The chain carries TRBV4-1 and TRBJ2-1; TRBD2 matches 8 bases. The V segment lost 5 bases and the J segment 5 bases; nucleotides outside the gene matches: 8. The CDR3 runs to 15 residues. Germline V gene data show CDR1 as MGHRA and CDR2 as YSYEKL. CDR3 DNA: TGCGCCAGCAGCATGAGCGGGAGTGTCAACAATGAGCAGTTCTTC. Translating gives CASSMSGSVNNEQFF.

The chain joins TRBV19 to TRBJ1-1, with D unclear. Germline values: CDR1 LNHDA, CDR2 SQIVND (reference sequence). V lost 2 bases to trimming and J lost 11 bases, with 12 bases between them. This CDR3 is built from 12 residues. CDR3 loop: CASSIQEGRAFF. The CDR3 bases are TGTGCCAGTAGTATACAGGAGGGAAGGGCTTTCTTT.

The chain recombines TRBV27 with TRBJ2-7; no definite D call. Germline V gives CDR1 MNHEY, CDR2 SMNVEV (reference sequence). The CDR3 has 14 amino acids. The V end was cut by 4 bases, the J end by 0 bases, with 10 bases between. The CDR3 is CASSSTDNSYEQYF. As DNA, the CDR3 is TGTGCCAGCAGTTCCACCGACAACTCCTACGAGCAGTACTTC.

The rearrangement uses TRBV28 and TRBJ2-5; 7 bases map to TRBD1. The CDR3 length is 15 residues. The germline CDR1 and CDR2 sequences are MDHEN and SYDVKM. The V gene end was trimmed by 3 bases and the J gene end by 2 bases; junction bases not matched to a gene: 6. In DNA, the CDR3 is TGTGCCAGCAGTTTCCGGGACAGCATACAAGAGACCCAGTACTTC. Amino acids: CASSFRDSIQETQYF. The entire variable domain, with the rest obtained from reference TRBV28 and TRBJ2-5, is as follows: DVKVTQSSRYLVKRTGEKVFLECVQDMDHENMFWYRQDPGLGLRLIYFSYDVKMKEKGDIPEGYSVSREKKERFSLILESASTNQTSMYLCASSFRDSIQETQYFGPGTRLLVL.